This T cell receptor (beta chain) was captured in a study of T cells in Graves' hyperthyroidism and ophthalmopathy. Across the study: It was at initial diagnosis, before any treatment, that peripheral blood was collected. Findings of the study overall: For ophthalmopathy, model prediction preceded onset by a median 6.5 months.

Stable hyperthyroidism: no ophthalmopathy progression over 18 months of follow-up. Diagnosing involved the use of clinical symptoms, serum thyroxine and TRAb, thyroid ultrasound and orbital computed tomography. From RNA transcripts, TCR beta CDR3 regions were amplified. The HTBI primer set served for first-round RT-PCR of the TCR CDR3. TCRdb redid the calling of the multiplex PCR reads with MiXCR, one entry per CDR3 protein. The data hold 95,000 to 100,000 distinct CDR3 sequences, with around 50% observed a single time. This CDR3 has 15 amino acids. The germline V and J ends were trimmed by 0 bases and 2 bases, with 10 bases remaining between them. Germline-derived CDR1 and CDR2 are LNHNV and YYDKDF (reference sequence). This clonotype was seen ten or more times. Its antigen is unidentified.

Material: blood. The chain employs TRBV15 and TRBJ1-2; D might be TRBD1 (5 bases). This clonotype was sampled from a woman in her thirties or forties with Graves' hyperthyroidism. The CDR3 spells CATSRDLGGNYGYTF. The DNA for the CDR3 is TGTGCCACCAGCAGAGATCTCGGGGGAAACTATGGCTACACCTTC.